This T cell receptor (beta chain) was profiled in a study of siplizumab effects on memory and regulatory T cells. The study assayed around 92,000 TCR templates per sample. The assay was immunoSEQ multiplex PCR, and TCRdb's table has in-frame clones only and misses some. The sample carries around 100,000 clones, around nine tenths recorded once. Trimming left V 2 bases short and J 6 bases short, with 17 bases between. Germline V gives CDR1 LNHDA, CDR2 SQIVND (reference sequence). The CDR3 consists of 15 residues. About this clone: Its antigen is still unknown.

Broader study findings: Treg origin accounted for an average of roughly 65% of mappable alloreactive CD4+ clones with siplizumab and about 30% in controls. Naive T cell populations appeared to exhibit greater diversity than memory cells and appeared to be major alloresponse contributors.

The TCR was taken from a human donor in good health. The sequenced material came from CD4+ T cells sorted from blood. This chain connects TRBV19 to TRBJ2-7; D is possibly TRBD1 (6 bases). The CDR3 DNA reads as TGTGCCAGTAGTATACAGGGGTCCTTAGGCTCCGAGCAGTACTTC. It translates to CASSIQGSLGSEQYF. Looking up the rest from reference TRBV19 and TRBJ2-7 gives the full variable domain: DGGITQSPKYLFRKEGQNVTLSCEQNLNHDAMYWYRQDPGQGLRLIYYSQIVNDFQKGDIAEGYSVSREKKESFPLTVTSAQKNPTAFYLCASSIQGSLGSEQYFGPGTRLTVT.